This T cell receptor beta chain was identified in a study of OX40 agonist ivuxolimab in advanced cancers. Study context: Treatment of patients was with ivuxolimab, an agonistic anti-OX40 (CD134) antibody. One patient with hepatocellular carcinoma and two with cutaneous melanoma, three in all, had partial responses.

CDR3 size: 13 residues. Trimming removed 0 bases at V and 4 bases at J, with 5 bases between. Germline loops: CDR1 LGHNA, CDR2 YNFKEQ. Method: immunoSEQ multiplex PCR; TCRdb's copy keeps in-frame clones and lacks some. The sample lists about 20,000 clones; approximately 86% were seen once. Overall study findings and caveats: Mean expanded clone counts were higher in CD8+ than CD4+ T cells.

Remarks on this clone: Its target is unknown.

The sample here was CD4+ or CD8+ T cells sorted from blood, taken in a trial of the OX40 agonist ivuxolimab. This chain uses TRBV4-2 with TRBJ2-3; no clear D. This receptor was taken from an adult with an advanced solid tumor such as melanoma, head and neck, liver or kidney cancer. CDR3 nucleotide sequence: TGTGCCAGCAGCCAAGACATGCCAGATACGCAGTATTTT. It translates to CASSQDMPDTQYF.